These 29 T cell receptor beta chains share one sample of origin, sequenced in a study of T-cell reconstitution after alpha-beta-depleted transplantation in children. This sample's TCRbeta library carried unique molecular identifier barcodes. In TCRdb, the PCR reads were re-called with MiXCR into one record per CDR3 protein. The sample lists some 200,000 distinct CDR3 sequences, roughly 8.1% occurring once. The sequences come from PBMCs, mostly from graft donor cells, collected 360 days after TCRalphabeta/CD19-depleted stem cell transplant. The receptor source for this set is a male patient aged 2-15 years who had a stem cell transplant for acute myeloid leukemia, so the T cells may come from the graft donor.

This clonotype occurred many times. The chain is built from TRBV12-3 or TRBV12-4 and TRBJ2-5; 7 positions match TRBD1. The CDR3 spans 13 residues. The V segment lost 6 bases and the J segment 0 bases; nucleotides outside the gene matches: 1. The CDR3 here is CASRDRNQETQYF. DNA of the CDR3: TGTGCCAGCAGGGACAGGAACCAAGAGACCCAGTACTTC.

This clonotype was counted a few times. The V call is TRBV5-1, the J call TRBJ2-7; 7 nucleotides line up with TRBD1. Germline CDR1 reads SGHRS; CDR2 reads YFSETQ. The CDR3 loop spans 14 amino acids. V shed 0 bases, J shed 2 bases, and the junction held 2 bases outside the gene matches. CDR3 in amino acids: CASSLGGQPYEQYF. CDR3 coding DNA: TGCGCCAGCAGCTTGGGGGGACAGCCCTACGAGCAGTACTTC.

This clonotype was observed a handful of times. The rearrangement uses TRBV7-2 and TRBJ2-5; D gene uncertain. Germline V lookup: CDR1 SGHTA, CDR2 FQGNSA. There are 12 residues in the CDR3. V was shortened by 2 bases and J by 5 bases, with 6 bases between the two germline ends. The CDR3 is CASSLIRETQYF. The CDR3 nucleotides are TGTGCCAGCAGCTTAATTAGGGAGACCCAGTACTTC.

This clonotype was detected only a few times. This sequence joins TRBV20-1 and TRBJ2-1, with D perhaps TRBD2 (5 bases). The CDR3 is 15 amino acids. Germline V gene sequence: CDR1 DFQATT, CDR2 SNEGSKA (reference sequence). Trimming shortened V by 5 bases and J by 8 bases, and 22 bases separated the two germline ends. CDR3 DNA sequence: TGCAGTGCTGGGAGCCGTATCCCCATCGGTTATGAGCAGTTCTTC. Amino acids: CSAGSRIPIGYEQFF.

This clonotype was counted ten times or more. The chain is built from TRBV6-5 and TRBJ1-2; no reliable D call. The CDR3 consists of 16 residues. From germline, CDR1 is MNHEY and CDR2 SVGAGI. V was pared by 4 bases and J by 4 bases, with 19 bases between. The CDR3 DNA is TGTGCCAGCAGTTCCCACATTCCGATATCCGTCTATGGCTACACCTTC. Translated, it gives CASSSHIPISVYGYTF.

CDR3 coding DNA: TGTGCCAGCAGCTTGACTACCCAAGAGACCCAGTACTTC. Its translation is CASSLTTQETQYF. The chain carries TRBV7-3 and TRBJ2-5; D is possibly TRBD2 (5 bases). Trimming left V 3 bases short and J 1 base short, with 6 bases between. The CDR3 is 13 residues long. From germline, CDR1 is SGHTA and CDR2 FQGTGA.

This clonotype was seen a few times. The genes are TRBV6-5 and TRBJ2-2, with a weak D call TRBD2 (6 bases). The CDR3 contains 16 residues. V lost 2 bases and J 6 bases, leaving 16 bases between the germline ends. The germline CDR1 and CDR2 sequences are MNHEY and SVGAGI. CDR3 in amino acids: CASSYPPTREAGELFF. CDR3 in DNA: TGTGCCAGCAGTTACCCCCCGACTAGGGAGGCCGGGGAGCTGTTTTTT.

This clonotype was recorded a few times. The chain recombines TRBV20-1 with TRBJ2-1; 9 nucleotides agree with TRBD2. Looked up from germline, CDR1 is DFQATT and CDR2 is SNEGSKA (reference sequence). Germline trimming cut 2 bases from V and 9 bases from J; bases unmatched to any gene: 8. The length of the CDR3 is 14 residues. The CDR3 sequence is CSARYVSGSGEQFF. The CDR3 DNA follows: TGCAGTGCTAGATATGTTAGCGGGAGCGGTGAGCAGTTCTTC.

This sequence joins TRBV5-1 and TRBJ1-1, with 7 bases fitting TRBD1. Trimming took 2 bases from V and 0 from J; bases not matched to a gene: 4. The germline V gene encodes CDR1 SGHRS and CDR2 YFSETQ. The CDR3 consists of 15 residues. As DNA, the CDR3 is TGCGCCAGCAGCTTACAGACAGGGCTGAACACTGAAGCTTTCTTT. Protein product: CASSLQTGLNTEAFF.

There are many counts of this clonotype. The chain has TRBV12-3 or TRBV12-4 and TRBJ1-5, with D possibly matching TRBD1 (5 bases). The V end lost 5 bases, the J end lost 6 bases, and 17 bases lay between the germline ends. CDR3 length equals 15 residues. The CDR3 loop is CASSPSTAGPQPQHF. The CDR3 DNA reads TGTGCCAGCAGTCCTTCGACAGCAGGGCCTCAGCCCCAGCATTTT.

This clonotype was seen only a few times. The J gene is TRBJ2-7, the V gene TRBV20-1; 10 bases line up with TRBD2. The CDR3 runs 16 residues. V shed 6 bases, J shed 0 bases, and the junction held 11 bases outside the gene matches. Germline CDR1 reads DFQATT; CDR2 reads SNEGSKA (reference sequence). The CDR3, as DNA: TGCAGTGCCAGACAGCGGGAGGGCCTCGGCTCCTACGAGCAGTACTTC. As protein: CSARQREGLGSYEQYF.

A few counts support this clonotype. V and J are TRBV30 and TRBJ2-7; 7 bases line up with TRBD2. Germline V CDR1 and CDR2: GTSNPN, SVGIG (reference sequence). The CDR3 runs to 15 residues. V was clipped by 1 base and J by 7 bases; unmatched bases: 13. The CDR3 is CAWSAQVIAGREQYF. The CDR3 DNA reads TGTGCCTGGAGTGCACAGGTGATAGCGGGTCGTGAGCAGTACTTC.

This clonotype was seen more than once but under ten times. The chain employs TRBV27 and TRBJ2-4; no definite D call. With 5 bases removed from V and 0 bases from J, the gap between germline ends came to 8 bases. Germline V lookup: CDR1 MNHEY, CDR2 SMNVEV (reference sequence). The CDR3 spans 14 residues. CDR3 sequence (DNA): TGTGCCAGCAGTCGAGGACCAGCCAAAAACATTCAGTACTTC. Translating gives CASSRGPAKNIQYF.

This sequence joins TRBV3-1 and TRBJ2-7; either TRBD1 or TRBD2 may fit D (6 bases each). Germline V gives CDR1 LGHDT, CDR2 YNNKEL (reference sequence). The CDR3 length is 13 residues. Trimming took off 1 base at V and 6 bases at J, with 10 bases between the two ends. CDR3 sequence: CASSQGEGGEQYV. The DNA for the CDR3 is TGTGCCAGCAGCCAAGGTGAGGGGGGCGAGCAGTACGTC.

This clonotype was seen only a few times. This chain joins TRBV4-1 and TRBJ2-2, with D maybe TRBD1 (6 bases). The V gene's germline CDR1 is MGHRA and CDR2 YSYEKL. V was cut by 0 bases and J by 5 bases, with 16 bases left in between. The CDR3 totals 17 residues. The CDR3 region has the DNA TGCGCCAGCAGCCAAGATCCGAACAGGGTGGGAACCGGGGAGCTGTTTTTT. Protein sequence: CASSQDPNRVGTGELFF.

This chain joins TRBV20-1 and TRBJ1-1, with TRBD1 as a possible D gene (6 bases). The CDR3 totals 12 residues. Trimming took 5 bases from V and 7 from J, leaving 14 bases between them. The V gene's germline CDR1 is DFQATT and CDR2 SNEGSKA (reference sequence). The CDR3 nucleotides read TGCAGTGCTCCAGACAGGCGAAGTGAAGCTTTCTTT. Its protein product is CSAPDRRSEAFF.

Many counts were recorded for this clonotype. The DNA for the CDR3 is TGTGCCATCAGTGTCGAGGCGGGTTATGAGCAGTTCTTC. It codes for CAISVEAGYEQFF. The rearrangement joins TRBV10-3 to TRBJ2-1, with D possibly matching TRBD2 (5 bases). Germline CDR1 ENHRY, CDR2 SYGVKD. Trimming shortened V by 4 bases and J by 8 bases, and 12 bases separated the two germline ends. This CDR3 contains 13 residues.

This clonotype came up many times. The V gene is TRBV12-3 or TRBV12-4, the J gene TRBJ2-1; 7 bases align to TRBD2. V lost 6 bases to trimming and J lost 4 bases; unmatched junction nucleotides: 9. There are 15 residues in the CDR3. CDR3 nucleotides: TGTGCCAGCAGGAGGAGCGGGGCCCCTTACAATGAGCAGTTCTTC. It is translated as CASRRSGAPYNEQFF.

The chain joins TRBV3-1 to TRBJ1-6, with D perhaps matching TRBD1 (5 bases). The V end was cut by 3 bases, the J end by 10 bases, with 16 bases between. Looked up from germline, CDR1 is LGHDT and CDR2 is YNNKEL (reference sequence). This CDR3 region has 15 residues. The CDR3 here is CASSQSSRVGSPLHF. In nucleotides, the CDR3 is TGTGCCAGCAGCCAGAGCTCCAGGGTTGGCTCACCCCTCCACTTT.

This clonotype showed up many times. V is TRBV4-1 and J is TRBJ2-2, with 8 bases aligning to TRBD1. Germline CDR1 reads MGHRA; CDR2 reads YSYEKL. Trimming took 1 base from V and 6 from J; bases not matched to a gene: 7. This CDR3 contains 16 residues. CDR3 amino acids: CASSQVAGGAAGELFF. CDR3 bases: TGCGCCAGCAGCCAAGTGGCAGGGGGCGCCGCCGGGGAGCTGTTTTTT.

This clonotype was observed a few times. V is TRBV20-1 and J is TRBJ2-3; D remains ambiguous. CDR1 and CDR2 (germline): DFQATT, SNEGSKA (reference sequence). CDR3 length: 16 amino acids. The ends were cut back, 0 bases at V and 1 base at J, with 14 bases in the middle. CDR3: CSARDLSARGTDTQYF. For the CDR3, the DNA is TGCAGTGCTAGAGATCTGAGCGCGCGAGGCACAGATACGCAGTATTTT.

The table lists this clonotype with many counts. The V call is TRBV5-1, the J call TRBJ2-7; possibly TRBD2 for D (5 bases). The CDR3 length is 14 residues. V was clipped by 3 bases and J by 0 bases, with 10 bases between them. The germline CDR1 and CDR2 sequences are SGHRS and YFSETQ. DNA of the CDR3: TGCGCCAGCAGCTCAACGGGATTCTCCTACGAGCAGTACTTC. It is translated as CASSSTGFSYEQYF.

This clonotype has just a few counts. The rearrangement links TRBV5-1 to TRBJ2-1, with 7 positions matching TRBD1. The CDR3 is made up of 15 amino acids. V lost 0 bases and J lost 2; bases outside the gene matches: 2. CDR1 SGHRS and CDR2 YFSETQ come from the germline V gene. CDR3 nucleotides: TGCGCCAGCAGCTTGGATCAGGGGGCCTACAATGAGCAGTTCTTC. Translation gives CASSLDQGAYNEQFF.

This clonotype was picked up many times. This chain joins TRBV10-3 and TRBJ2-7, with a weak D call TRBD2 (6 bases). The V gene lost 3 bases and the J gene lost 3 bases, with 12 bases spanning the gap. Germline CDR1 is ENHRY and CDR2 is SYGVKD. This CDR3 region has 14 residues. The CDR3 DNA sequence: TGTGCCATCAGTGATGGGGAGGCAAACTACGAGCAGTACTTC. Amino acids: CAISDGEANYEQYF.

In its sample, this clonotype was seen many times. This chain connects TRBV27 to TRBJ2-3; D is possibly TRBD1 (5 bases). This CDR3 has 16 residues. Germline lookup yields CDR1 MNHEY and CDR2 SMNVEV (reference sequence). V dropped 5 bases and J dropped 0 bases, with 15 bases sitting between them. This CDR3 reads CASSLLTGPSTDTQYF. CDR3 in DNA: TGTGCCAGCAGTCTACTAACAGGTCCTAGCACAGATACGCAGTATTTT.

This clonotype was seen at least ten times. CDR3 in DNA: TGCAGTGCTAGTAGAGGAAACACCATATATTTT. Amino acids: CSASRGNTIYF. The genes are TRBV20-1 and TRBJ1-3; D gene ambiguous. The CDR3 spans 11 residues. The germline CDR1 and CDR2 sequences are DFQATT and SNEGSKA (reference sequence). Trimming took 3 bases from V and 4 from J, leaving 4 bases between them.

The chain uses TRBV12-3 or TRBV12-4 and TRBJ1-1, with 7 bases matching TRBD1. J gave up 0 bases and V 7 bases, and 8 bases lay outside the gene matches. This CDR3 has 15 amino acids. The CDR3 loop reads CASTLGTVMNTEAFF. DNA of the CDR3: TGTGCCAGCACCCTTGGGACAGTTATGAACACTGAAGCTTTCTTT.

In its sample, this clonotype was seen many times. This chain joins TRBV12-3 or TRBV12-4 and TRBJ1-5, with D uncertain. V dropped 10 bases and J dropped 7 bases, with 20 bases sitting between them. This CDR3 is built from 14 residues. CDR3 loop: CATSGDFVNQPQHF. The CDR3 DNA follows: TGTGCCACCTCAGGCGATTTTGTTAACCAGCCCCAGCATTTT.

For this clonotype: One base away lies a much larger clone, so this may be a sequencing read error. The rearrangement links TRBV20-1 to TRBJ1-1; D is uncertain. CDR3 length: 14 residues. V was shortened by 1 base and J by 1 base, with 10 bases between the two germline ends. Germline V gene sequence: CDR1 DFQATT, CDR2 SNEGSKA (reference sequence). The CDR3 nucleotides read TGCAGTGCTAGAGCGACAACAGAGAACACTGAAGCTTTCTTT. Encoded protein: CSARATTENTEAFF.